Below, 28 T cell receptor beta chains from the same sample are listed, as sequenced in a study of T-cell memory formation after mild COVID-19. From the 5' RACE reads, TCRdb called clonotypes with MiXCR, one entry per CDR3 protein. The sample carries 70,000 to 100,000 distinct CDR3 sequences, approximately 16% recorded once. Sample: PBMCs or a T cell subset sorted from them (not recorded which). Source of these receptors: a man in his late teens or twenties who had mild COVID-19 (a few samples of this study predate the infection). Cell type and time point are not known.

There are a few counts of this clonotype. The V call is TRBV29-1, the J call TRBJ2-5; possible D gene TRBD2, 5 bases. The V gene lost 0 bases and the J gene lost 2 bases, with 10 bases spanning the gap. This CDR3 has 14 amino acids. Germline V CDR1 and CDR2: SQVTM, ANQGSEA. In DNA form, the CDR3 reads TGCAGCGTTGAAGATCCGAGGGAACAAGAGACCCAGTACTTC. Protein sequence: CSVEDPREQETQYF.

This clonotype showed up many times. The genes are TRBV5-1 and TRBJ2-3, with 10 bases lining up with TRBD2. CDR1 is SGHRS and CDR2 is YFSETQ in the germline V gene. This CDR3 is 15 amino acids long. J was trimmed by 1 base and V by 2 bases; bases with no gene match: 1. Written as DNA, the CDR3 is TGCGCCAGCAGCTTTCTAGCGGGGGGCACAGATACGCAGTATTTT. Translating gives CASSFLAGGTDTQYF.

A few counts support this clonotype. The chain is built from TRBV6-2 or TRBV6-3 and TRBJ2-3; D remains unclear. The CDR3 loop spans 13 amino acids. The ends were cut back, 1 base at V and 4 bases at J, with 6 bases in the middle. In germline, CDR1 is MNHEY, CDR2 SVGEGT. The CDR3 sequence: CASSYLQPDTQYF. DNA of the CDR3: TGTGCCAGCAGTTACTTACAGCCAGATACGCAGTATTTT.

The chain couples TRBV6-2 or TRBV6-3 to TRBJ1-1; D is unresolved. Germline CDR1 is MNHEY and CDR2 is SVGEGT. Trimming took off 6 bases at V and 0 bases at J, with 17 bases between the two ends. The CDR3 has 16 amino acids. The CDR3 DNA reads as TGTGCCAGCAGCCTAACACCTGGAATGTTGAACACTGAAGCTTTCTTT. As protein: CASSLTPGMLNTEAFF.

This clonotype was seen a few times. The genes are TRBV6-2 or TRBV6-3 and TRBJ2-3; 8 bases align to TRBD2. V shed 2 bases and J 3 bases; nucleotides not matched to a gene: 7. Germline CDR1 reads MNHEY; CDR2 reads SVGEGT. The CDR3 spans 16 residues. The chain's CDR3 is CASSYTTSELTDTQYF. CDR3 sequence (DNA): TGTGCCAGCAGTTACACGACTAGCGAGTTGACAGATACGCAGTATTTT.

The rearrangement uses TRBV7-9 and TRBJ1-5; 7 nucleotides line up with TRBD1. The CDR3 extends over 14 amino acids. Trimming at V came to 1 base and at J to 7 bases, leaving 4 bases not matched to a gene. Germline V gene sequence: CDR1 SEHNR, CDR2 FQNEAQ (reference sequence). As DNA, the CDR3 is TGTGCCAGCAGCTTAGTGAGGGGGCGGCAGCCCCAGCATTTT. This codes for CASSLVRGRQPQHF.

The V gene is TRBV5-1, the J gene TRBJ2-3; no clear D. CDR3 length equals 15 residues. V shed 0 bases and J shed 0 bases, with 8 bases lying between them. Germline loops: CDR1 SGHRS, CDR2 YFSETQ. DNA of the CDR3: TGCGCCAGCAGCTTGGTTGGAGCTAGCACAGATACGCAGTATTTT. It yields the protein CASSLVGASTDTQYF.

A few counts support this clonotype. This chain connects TRBV29-1 to TRBJ2-2; D is perhaps TRBD1 (6 bases). Trimming removed 4 bases from V and 4 bases from J, with 13 bases in between. Germline assignment: CDR1 SQVTM and CDR2 ANQGSEA. The CDR3 is 14 residues long. CDR3 nucleotide sequence: TGCAGCGTTGGACAGGACCCTTTCACCGGGGAGCTGTTTTTT. Translated: CSVGQDPFTGELFF.

The V gene is TRBV7-6, the J gene TRBJ2-1; D gene unclear. Germline CDR1 reads SGHVS; CDR2 reads FNYEAQ. V was trimmed by 5 bases and J by 9 bases, leaving 11 bases between them. CDR3 length: 12 amino acids. The CDR3 nucleotides read TGTGCCAGCAGCCACATACAGAGTGAGCAGTTCTTC. This sequence encodes CASSHIQSEQFF.

V gene TRBV2 combines with J gene TRBJ2-7, with D unresolved. V was shortened by 7 bases and J by 6 bases, with 25 bases between the two germline ends. Per the germline V gene, CDR1 is SNHLY and CDR2 is FYNNEI. This CDR3 is built from 16 residues. DNA of the CDR3: TGTGCCAGCACCGTTAAAGAATACATACCCGGAGCCGAGCAGTACTTC. Amino acid sequence: CASTVKEYIPGAEQYF.

This chain connects TRBV14 to TRBJ2-5; no clear D gene. Germline assignment: CDR1 SGHDN and CDR2 FVKESK. CDR3 length equals 13 residues. The V and J ends lost 3 bases and 4 bases respectively, with 9 bases between them. The chain's CDR3 is CASSHLAAETQYF. For the CDR3, the DNA is TGTGCCAGCAGCCACCTTGCAGCAGAGACCCAGTACTTC.

This chain uses TRBV27 with TRBJ2-3; D perhaps matches TRBD2 (5 bases). This CDR3 is 16 amino acids long. Germline V lookup: CDR1 MNHEY, CDR2 SMNVEV (reference sequence). V was shortened by 5 bases and J by 0 bases, with 15 bases between the two germline ends. The CDR3 reads CASSATRGLSTDTQYF. The DNA of the CDR3 is TGTGCCAGCAGTGCTACTCGCGGGCTGAGCACAGATACGCAGTATTTT.

This clonotype was counted between two and nine times. This chain links TRBV6-5 with TRBJ1-2; D remains unclear. Per the germline V gene, CDR1 is MNHEY and CDR2 is SVGAGI. The CDR3 runs to 14 residues. V was cut by 2 bases and J by 4 bases, with 11 bases left in between. Here the CDR3 DNA reads TGTGCCAGCAGTTACGGCGAGGACTCCTATGGCTACACCTTC. Translated, it gives CASSYGEDSYGYTF.

The chain couples TRBV19 to TRBJ1-1, with 7 nucleotides matching TRBD1. Germline V gene sequence: CDR1 LNHDA, CDR2 SQIVND (reference sequence). After removal of 5 bases from V and 3 bases from J, the junction contained 6 bases not matched to a gene. The CDR3 has 14 amino acids. This CDR3 is CASSATGFDTEAFF. The CDR3 nucleotides read TGTGCCAGTAGTGCGACAGGGTTCGACACTGAAGCTTTCTTT. The whole variable domain, filled in from reference TRBV19 and TRBJ1-1, reads DGGITQSPKYLFRKEGQNVTLSCEQNLNHDAMYWYRQDPGQGLRLIYYSQIVNDFQKGDIAEGYSVSREKKESFPLTVTSAQKNPTAFYLCASSATGFDTEAFFGQGTRLTVV.

The J gene is TRBJ2-5, the V gene TRBV2, with TRBD2 matching 10 bases. The CDR3 loop spans 17 amino acids. V gave up 1 base and J gave up 1 base; unmatched junction bases: 6. CDR1 and CDR2 from the germline V gene are SNHLY and FYNNEI. CDR3 region: CASSEGWASGGQETQYF. In DNA, the CDR3 is TGTGCCAGCAGTGAAGGTTGGGCTAGCGGGGGCCAAGAGACCCAGTACTTC.

This clonotype has a count of ten or more. The J gene is TRBJ1-6, the V gene TRBV7-9, with D uncertain. The CDR3 runs 14 residues. The V gene lost 1 base and the J gene lost 7 bases, with 8 bases spanning the gap. Per the germline V gene, CDR1 is SEHNR and CDR2 is FQNEAQ (reference sequence). CDR3 in amino acids: CASSLEGRNSPLHF. Here the CDR3 DNA reads TGTGCCAGCAGCTTAGAGGGCCGGAATTCACCCCTCCACTTT.

The V and J genes are TRBV29-1 and TRBJ2-4, with 8 bases lining up with TRBD1. The CDR3 contains 14 residues. V shed 2 bases, J shed 4 bases, and the junction held 4 bases outside the gene matches. Germline CDR1 is SQVTM and CDR2 is ANQGSEA. CDR3 nucleotides: TGCAGCGTTGAACAACGACAGGGGAAAAACATTCAGTACTTC. Translating gives CSVEQRQGKNIQYF.

The chain employs TRBV20-1 and TRBJ1-1, with D tentatively TRBD1 (5 bases). Germline values: CDR1 DFQATT, CDR2 SNEGSKA (reference sequence). This CDR3 comprises 13 residues. V lost 4 bases and J lost 5, with 14 bases in between. This CDR3 is CSAKGRVETEAFF. Here the CDR3 DNA reads TGCAGTGCTAAGGGCAGGGTGGAGACTGAAGCTTTCTTT.

The J gene is TRBJ1-1, the V gene TRBV29-1, with D perhaps matching TRBD1 (5 bases). From germline, CDR1 is SQVTM and CDR2 ANQGSEA. This CDR3 contains 14 residues. The V gene lost 6 bases and the J gene lost 5 bases, with 19 bases spanning the gap. CDR3: CSVPIWGGGTEAFF. The CDR3 DNA follows: TGCAGCGTACCGATTTGGGGGGGAGGAACTGAAGCTTTCTTT.

The gene calls are TRBV4-3 and TRBJ2-2; D remains unclear. V gave up 0 bases and J gave up 6 bases, with 17 bases separating them. Germline CDR1 is LGHNA and CDR2 is YSLEER. The CDR3 extends over 17 amino acids. CDR3 sequence: CASSQDSPYSPAGELFF. The CDR3 nucleotides are TGCGCCAGCAGCCAAGATAGTCCCTACAGCCCGGCCGGGGAGCTGTTTTTT.

This clonotype has a handful of counts. The V and J genes are TRBV7-9 and TRBJ2-5; 10 positions agree with TRBD1. The CDR3 extends over 15 amino acids. Germline CDR1 SEHNR, CDR2 FQNEAQ (reference sequence). V dropped 5 bases and J dropped 4; count of bases not matched to a gene: 7. The CDR3 bases are TGTGCCAGCAGCCCCAGACAGGGGGCCCCAGAGACCCAGTACTTC. Protein product: CASSPRQGAPETQYF.

This clonotype was counted a few times. This rearrangement joins TRBV5-1 to TRBJ1-2, with 8 bases identical to TRBD1. The CDR3 is made up of 16 amino acids. Germline V gene sequence: CDR1 SGHRS, CDR2 YFSETQ. After removal of 3 bases from V and 8 bases from J, the junction contained 15 bases not matched to a gene. This CDR3 reads CASSSRPDRVTLGYTF. CDR3 DNA sequence: TGCGCCAGCAGCTCTCGCCCGGACAGGGTGACGTTGGGCTACACCTTC.

This clonotype was recorded many times. The gene calls are TRBV20-1 and TRBJ2-6; TRBD1 might be the D (5 bases). CDR3 length equals 16 residues. V was shortened by 6 bases and J by 0 bases, with 15 bases between the two germline ends. Looked up from germline, CDR1 is DFQATT and CDR2 is SNEGSKA (reference sequence). This CDR3 reads CSASRTGISGANVLTF. The DNA for the CDR3 is TGCAGTGCCAGCCGAACAGGTATCTCTGGGGCCAACGTCCTGACTTTC.

This clonotype was counted between two and nine times. The rearrangement joins TRBV4-1 to TRBJ2-3; a possible D gene is TRBD2 (7 bases). Trimming shortened V by 8 bases and J by 1 base, and 10 bases separated the two germline ends. Germline V lookup: CDR1 MGHRA, CDR2 YSYEKL. The CDR3 contains 13 residues. The CDR3 protein is CASRGAGTDTQYF. The CDR3 DNA reads as TGCGCCAGCCGGGGGGCCGGCACAGATACGCAGTATTTT.

In this sample, this clonotype turned up a few times. The rearrangement uses TRBV19 and TRBJ1-2; D uncertain. Germline lookup yields CDR1 LNHDA and CDR2 SQIVND (reference sequence). This CDR3 contains 13 residues. Trimming removed 7 bases from V and 4 bases from J, with 13 bases in between. The CDR3 here is CASTPRTFYGYTF. In DNA form, the CDR3 reads TGTGCCAGTACGCCTAGGACGTTCTATGGCTACACCTTC. Looking up the rest from reference TRBV19 and TRBJ1-2 gives the full variable domain: DGGITQSPKYLFRKEGQNVTLSCEQNLNHDAMYWYRQDPGQGLRLIYYSQIVNDFQKGDIAEGYSVSREKKESFPLTVTSAQKNPTAFYLCASTPRTFYGYTFGSGTRLTVV.

This clonotype was seen ten or more times. This rearrangement joins TRBV6-4 to TRBJ2-1; 7 bases agree with TRBD2. Trimming cost V 2 bases and J 5 bases; bases outside gene matches: 3. The CDR3 covers 14 residues. CDR1 and CDR2 (germline): MRHNA, SNTAGT. Here the CDR3 reads CASSDGLENNEQFF. For the CDR3, the DNA is TGTGCCAGCAGTGACGGACTAGAAAACAATGAGCAGTTCTTC.

This clonotype was picked up many times. The chain recombines TRBV4-2 with TRBJ1-1, with D perhaps matching TRBD1 (6 bases). V dropped 1 base and J dropped 8 bases, with 11 bases sitting between them. The CDR3 spans 13 residues. Germline CDR1 LGHNA, CDR2 YNFKEQ. DNA of the CDR3: TGTGCCAGCAGCCAAGGTGAGCAGGGGGAAGCTTTCTTT. It specifies CASSQGEQGEAFF.

This clonotype showed up just a few times. The chain carries TRBV5-5 and TRBJ2-1; 7 bases agree with TRBD2. The CDR3 sequence is 14 residues long. With 4 bases clipped from V and 8 bases from J, the junction kept 9 bases outside the gene matches. Germline CDR1 reads SGHKS; CDR2 reads YYEKEE (reference sequence). In DNA form, the CDR3 reads TGTGCCAGCAGCCCCGTGACTAGCATCCATGAGCAGTTCTTC. As protein: CASSPVTSIHEQFF.